The 2 T cell receptor beta chains below all came from one sample that was sequenced in a study of blood T cells in healthy people across ages. Alongside a J-beta primer mix, a sample-barcoded 5' primer served in a second PCR lasting about 6 to 11 cycles. TCRdb used MiXCR to reprocess the 5' RACE reads, holding one entry per CDR3 protein. The sample consists of hundreds of thousands of distinct CDR3 sequences, around 49% of them appearing once. The sample was blood. These receptor sequences come from a man aged 25 to 45 in good health.

V is TRBV11-2 and J is TRBJ1-2; no firm D call. The CDR3 sequence is 15 residues long. V was pared by 2 bases and J by 3 bases, with 13 bases between. The germline V gene encodes CDR1 SGHAT and CDR2 FQNNGV. CDR3 sequence (DNA): TGTGCCAGCAGCTTATCGGGAATGGCCTACTATGGCTACACCTTC. As protein: CASSLSGMAYYGYTF.

The table lists this clonotype with a few counts. V usage is TRBV11-3 and J usage is TRBJ1-2; TRBD1 is a possible D gene (6 bases). V was clipped by 5 bases and J by 2 bases, with 12 bases between them. Germline V lookup: CDR1 SGHNT, CDR2 YENEEA. This CDR3 has 14 amino acids. CDR3 sequence reads: CASSTQTGNYGYTF. CDR3 in DNA: TGTGCCAGCAGCACGCAGACAGGAAACTATGGCTACACCTTC.